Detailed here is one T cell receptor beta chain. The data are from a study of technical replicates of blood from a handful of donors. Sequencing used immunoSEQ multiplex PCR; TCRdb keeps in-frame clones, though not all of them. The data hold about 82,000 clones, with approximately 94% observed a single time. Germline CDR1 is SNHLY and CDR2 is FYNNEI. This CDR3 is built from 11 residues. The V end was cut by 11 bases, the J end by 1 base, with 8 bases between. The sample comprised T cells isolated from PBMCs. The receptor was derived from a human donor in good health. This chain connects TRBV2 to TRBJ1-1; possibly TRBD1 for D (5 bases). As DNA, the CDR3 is TGTGCCGCCCAGGGGAACACTGAAGCTTTCTTT. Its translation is CAAQGNTEAFF.